In this sample, the clone carrying this T cell receptor (beta chain) turned up many times. This specimen belongs to a study of early T cells in non-severe SARS-CoV-2 infection. Study summary: Sequencing input comprised bulk RNA from unsorted whole blood; chain pairing was not available.

In the library, individual cDNA molecules carried attached unique molecular identifiers. TCRdb called the 5' RACE reads again in MiXCR, with one record for every CDR3 protein. The table includes more than 40,000 distinct CDR3 sequences, 4% detected once. Sequencing was performed on whole blood. The receptor comes from an adult who was a healthcare worker with PCR-confirmed SARS-CoV-2 infection or an uninfected control (not recorded which).

The CDR3 here is CASSSAGTMNTEAFF. The CDR3 coding sequence is TGTGCCAGCAGTTCAGCTGGGACCATGAACACTGAAGCTTTCTTT. This rearrangement joins TRBV12-3 or TRBV12-4 to TRBJ1-1; tentative D call: TRBD1 (5 bases). Trimming removed 4 bases from V and 0 bases from J, with 12 bases in between. The CDR3 loop spans 15 amino acids.